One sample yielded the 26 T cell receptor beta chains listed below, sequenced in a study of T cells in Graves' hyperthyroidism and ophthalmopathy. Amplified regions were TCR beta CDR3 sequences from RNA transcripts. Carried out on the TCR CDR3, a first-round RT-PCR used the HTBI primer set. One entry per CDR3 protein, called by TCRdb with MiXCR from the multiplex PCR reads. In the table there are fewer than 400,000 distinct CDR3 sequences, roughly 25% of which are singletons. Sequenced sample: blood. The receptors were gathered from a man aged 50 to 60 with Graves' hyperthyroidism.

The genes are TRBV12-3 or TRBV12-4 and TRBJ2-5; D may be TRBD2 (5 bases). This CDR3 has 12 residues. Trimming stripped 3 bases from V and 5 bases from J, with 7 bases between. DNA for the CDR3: TGTGCCAGCAGTTTTAGGGAGGAGACCCAGTACTTC. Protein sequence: CASSFREETQYF.

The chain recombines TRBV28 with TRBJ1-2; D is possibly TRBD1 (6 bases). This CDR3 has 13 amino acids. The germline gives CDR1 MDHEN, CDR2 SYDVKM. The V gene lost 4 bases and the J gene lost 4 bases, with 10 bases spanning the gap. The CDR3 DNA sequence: TGTGCCAGCAGTTGGGGGGGCGCCTATGGCTACACCTTC. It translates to CASSWGGAYGYTF.

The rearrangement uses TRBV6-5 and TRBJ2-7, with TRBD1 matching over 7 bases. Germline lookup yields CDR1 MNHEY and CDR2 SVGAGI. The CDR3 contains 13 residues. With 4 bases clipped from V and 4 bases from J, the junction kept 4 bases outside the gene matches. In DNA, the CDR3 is TGTGCCAGCAGTTCCAAGGGGGCTTACGAGCAGTACTTC. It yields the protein CASSSKGAYEQYF.

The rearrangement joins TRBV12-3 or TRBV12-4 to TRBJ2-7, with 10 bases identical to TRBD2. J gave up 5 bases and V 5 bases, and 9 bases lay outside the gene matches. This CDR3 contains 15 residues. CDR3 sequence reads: CASSPRTSGSHEQYF. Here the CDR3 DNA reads TGTGCCAGCAGTCCGCGGACTAGCGGTTCCCACGAGCAGTACTTC.

Here the CDR3 reads CAISSGLGLYNEQFF. The CDR3 DNA follows: TGTGCCATCAGCTCTGGGCTAGGTCTTTACAATGAGCAGTTCTTC. This chain joins TRBV10-3 and TRBJ2-1, with D unresolved. The CDR3 runs to 15 residues. Germline lookup yields CDR1 ENHRY and CDR2 SYGVKD. With 6 bases removed from V and 4 bases from J, the gap between germline ends came to 16 bases.

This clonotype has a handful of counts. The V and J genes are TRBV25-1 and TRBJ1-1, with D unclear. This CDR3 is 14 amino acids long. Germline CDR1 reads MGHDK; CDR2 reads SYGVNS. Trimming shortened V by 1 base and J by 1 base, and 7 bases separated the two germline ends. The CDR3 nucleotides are TGTGCCAGCAGTGAATTGTCAGCGAACACTGAAGCTTTCTTT. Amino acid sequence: CASSELSANTEAFF.

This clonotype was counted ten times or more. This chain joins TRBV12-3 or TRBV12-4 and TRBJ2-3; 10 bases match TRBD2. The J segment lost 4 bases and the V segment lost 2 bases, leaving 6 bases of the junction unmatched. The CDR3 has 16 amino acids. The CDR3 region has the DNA TGTGCCAGCAGTTTAAGTTCTAGCGGGAGAGCAGATACGCAGTATTTT. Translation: CASSLSSSGRADTQYF.

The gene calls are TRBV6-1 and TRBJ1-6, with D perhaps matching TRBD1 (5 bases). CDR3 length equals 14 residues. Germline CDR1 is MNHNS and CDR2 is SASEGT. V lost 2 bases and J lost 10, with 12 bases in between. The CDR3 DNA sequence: TGTGCCAGCAGTGAAAGGGGATCTGGGTCACCCCTCCACTTT. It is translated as CASSERGSGSPLHF.

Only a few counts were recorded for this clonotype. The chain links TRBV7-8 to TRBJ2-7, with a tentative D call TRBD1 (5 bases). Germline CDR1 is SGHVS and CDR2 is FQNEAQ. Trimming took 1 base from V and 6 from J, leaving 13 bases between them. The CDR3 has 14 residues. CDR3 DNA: TGTGCCAGCAGCTTAGATTTGGGGCTGCGCGAGCAGTACTTC. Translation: CASSLDLGLREQYF.

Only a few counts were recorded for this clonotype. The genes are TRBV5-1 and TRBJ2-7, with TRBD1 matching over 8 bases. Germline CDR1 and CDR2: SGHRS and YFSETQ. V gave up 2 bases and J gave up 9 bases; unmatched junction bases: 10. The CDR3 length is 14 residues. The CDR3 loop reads CASSLGQGRRGQYF. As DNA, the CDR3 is TGCGCCAGCAGCTTAGGACAGGGCCGGAGGGGGCAGTACTTC.

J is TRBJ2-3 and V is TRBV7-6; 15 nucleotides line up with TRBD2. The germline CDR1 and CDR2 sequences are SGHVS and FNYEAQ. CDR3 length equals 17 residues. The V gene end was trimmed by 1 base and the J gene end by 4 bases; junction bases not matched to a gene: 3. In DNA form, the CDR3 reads TGTGCCAGCAGCTTAGAAGGGACTAGCGGGAGGTCAGATACGCAGTATTTT. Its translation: CASSLEGTSGRSDTQYF. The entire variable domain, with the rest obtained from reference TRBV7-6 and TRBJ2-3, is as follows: GAGVSQSPRYKVTKRGQDVALRCDPISGHVSLYWYRQALGQGPEFLTYFNYEAQQDKSGLPNDRFSAERPEGSISTLTIQRTEQRDSAMYRCASSLEGTSGRSDTQYFGPGTRLTVL.

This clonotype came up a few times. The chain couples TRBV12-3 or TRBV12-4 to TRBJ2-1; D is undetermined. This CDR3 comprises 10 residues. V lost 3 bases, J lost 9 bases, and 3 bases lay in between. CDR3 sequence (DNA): TGTGCCAGCAGTTTGGTTGAGCAGTTCTTC. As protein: CASSLVEQFF.

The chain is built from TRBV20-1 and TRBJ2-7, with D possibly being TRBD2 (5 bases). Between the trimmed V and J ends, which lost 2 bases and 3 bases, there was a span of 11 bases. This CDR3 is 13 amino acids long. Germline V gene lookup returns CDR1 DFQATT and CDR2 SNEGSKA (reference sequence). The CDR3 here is CSARISGSYEQYF. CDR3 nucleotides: TGCAGTGCTAGAATCAGCGGCAGCTACGAGCAGTACTTC.

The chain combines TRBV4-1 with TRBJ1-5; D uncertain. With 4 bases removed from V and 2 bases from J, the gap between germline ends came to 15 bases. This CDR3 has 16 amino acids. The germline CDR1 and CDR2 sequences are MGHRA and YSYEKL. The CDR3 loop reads CASSLTFPEGNQPQHF. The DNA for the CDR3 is TGCGCCAGCAGCCTAACGTTCCCGGAGGGCAATCAGCCCCAGCATTTT.

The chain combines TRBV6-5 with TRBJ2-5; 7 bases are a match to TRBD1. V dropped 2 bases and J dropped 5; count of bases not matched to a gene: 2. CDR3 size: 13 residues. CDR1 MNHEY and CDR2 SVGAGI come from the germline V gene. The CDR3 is CASSYRGLETQYF. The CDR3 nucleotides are TGTGCCAGCAGTTACAGGGGGCTGGAGACCCAGTACTTC.

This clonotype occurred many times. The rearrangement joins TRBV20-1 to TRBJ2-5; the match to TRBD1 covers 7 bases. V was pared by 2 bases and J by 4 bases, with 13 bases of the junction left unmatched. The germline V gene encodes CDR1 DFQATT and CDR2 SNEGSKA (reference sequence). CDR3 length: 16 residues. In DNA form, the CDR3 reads TGCAGTGCTAGATACCGACAGGGCTCTGCAGCAGAGACCCAGTACTTC. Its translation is CSARYRQGSAAETQYF.

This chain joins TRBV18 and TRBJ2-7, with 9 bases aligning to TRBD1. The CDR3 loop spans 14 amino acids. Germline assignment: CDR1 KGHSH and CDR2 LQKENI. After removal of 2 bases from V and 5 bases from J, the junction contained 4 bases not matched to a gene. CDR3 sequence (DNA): TGTGCCAGCTCACCAGCGACAGGGGGGAACGAGCAGTACTTC. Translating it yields CASSPATGGNEQYF.

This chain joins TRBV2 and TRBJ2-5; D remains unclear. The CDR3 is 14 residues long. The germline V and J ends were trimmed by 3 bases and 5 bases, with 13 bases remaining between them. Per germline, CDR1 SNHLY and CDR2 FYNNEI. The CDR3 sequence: CASSDSTGFETQYF. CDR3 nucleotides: TGTGCCAGCAGTGACTCCACCGGCTTTGAGACCCAGTACTTC.

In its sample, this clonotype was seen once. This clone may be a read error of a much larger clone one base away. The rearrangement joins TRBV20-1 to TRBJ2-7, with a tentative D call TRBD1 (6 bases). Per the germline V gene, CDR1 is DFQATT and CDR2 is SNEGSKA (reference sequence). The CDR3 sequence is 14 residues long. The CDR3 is CGARGPGQSYEQYF. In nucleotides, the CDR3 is TGCGGTGCTAGAGGGCCAGGACAGTCCTACGAGCAGTACTTC.

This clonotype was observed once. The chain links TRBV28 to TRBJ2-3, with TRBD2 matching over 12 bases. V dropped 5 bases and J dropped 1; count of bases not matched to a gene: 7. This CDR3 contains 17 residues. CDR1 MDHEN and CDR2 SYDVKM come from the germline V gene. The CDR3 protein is CASSLPRLAGGTDTQYF. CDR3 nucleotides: TGTGCCAGCAGTCTTCCGAGACTAGCGGGGGGCACAGATACGCAGTATTTT.

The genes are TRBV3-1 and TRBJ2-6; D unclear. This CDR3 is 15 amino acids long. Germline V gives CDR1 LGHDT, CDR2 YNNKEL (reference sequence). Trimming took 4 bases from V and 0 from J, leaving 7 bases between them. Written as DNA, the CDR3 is TGTGCCAGCAGCCCAATGGACTCTGGGGCCAACGTCCTGACTTTC. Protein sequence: CASSPMDSGANVLTF. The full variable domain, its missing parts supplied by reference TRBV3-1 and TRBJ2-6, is DTAVSQTPKYLVTQMGNDKSIKCEQNLGHDTMYWYKQDSKKFLKIMFSYNNKELIINETVPNRFSPKSPDKAHLNLHINSLELGDSAVYFCASSPMDSGANVLTFGAGSRLTVL.

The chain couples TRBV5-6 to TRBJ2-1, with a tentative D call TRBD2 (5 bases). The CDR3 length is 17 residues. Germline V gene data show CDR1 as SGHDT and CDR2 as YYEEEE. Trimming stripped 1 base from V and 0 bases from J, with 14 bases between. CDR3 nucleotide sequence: TGTGCCAGCAGCTTGAGTGGTGGTCTAGCCTCCTACAATGAGCAGTTCTTC. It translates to CASSLSGGLASYNEQFF.

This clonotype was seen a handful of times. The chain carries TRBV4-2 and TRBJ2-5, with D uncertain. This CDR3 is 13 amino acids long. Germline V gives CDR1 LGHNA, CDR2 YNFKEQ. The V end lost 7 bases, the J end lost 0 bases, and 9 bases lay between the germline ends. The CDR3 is CASKLADQETQYF. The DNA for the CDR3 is TGTGCCAGCAAGCTGGCGGACCAAGAGACCCAGTACTTC.

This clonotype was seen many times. CDR3 bases: TGTGCCAGCAGTGGGACAGTTTATAGCAATCAGCCCCAGCATTTT. As protein: CASSGTVYSNQPQHF. The V and J genes are TRBV2 and TRBJ1-5, with a possible D match to TRBD1 (6 bases). Germline assignment: CDR1 SNHLY and CDR2 FYNNEI. The germline V and J ends were trimmed by 4 bases and 0 bases, with 10 bases remaining between them. The CDR3 loop spans 15 amino acids.

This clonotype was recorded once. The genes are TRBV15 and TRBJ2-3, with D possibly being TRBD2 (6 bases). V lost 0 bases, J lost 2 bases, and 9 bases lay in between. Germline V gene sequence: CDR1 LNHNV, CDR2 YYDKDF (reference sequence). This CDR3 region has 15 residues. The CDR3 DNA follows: TGTGCCACCAGCAGAGAGGCGGGGAACACAGATACGCAGTATTTT. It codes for CATSREAGNTDTQYF.

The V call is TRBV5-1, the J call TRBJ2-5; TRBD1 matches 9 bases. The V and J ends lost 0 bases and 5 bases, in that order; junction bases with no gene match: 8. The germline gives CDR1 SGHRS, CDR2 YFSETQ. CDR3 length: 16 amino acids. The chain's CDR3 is CASSLAGTGGYETQYF. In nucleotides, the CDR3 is TGCGCCAGCAGCTTGGCCGGAACAGGGGGCTATGAGACCCAGTACTTC.